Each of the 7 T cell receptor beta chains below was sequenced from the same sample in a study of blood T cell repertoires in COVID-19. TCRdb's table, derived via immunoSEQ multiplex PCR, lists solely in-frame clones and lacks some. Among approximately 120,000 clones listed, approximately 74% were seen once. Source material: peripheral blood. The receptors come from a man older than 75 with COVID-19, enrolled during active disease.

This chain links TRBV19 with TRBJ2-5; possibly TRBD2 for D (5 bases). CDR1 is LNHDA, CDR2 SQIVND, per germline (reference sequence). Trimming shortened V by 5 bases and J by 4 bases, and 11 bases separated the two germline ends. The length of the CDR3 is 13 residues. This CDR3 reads CASSVSAGETQYF. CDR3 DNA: TGTGCCAGTAGTGTCTCGGCGGGAGAGACCCAGTACTTC.

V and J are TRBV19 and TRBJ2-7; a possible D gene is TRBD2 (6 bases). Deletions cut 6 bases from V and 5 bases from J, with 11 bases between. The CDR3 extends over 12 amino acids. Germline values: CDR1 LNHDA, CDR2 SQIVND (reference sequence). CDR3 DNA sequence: TGTGCCAGTAGCCCGGACTACAACGAGCAGTACTTC. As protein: CASSPDYNEQYF.

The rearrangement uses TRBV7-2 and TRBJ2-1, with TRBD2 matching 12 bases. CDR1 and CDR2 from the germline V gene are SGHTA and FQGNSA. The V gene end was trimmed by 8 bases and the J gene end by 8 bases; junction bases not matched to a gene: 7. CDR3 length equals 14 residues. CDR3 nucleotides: TGTGCCAGCTCGCGGACTAGCGGGGATCATGAGCAGTTCTTC. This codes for CASSRTSGDHEQFF.

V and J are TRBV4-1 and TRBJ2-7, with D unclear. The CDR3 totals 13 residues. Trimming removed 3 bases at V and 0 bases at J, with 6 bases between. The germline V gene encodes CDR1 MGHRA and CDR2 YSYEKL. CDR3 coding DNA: TGCGCCAGCAGCCAGCGGAGCTCCTACGAGCAGTACTTC. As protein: CASSQRSSYEQYF.

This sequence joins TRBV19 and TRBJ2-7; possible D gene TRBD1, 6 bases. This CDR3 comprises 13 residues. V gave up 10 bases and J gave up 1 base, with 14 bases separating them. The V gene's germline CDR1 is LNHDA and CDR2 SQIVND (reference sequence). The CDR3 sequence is CATLDRQSYEQYF. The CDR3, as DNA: TGTGCCACCTTAGACAGGCAATCCTACGAGCAGTACTTC. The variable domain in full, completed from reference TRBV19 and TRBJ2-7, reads DGGITQSPKYLFRKEGQNVTLSCEQNLNHDAMYWYRQDPGQGLRLIYYSQIVNDFQKGDIAEGYSVSREKKESFPLTVTSAQKNPTAFYLCATLDRQSYEQYFGPGTRLTVT.

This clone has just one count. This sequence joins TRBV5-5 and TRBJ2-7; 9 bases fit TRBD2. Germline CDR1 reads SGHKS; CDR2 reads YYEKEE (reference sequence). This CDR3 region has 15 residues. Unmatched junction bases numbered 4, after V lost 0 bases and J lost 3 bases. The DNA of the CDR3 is TGTGCCAGCAGCTTGGGACTAGCGGACTTCTACGAGCAGTACTTC. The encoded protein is CASSLGLADFYEQYF.

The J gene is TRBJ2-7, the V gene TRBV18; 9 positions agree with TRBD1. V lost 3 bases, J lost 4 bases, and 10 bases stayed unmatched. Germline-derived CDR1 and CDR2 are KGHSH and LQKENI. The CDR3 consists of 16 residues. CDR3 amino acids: CASSPRQGGLIYEQYF. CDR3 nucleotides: TGTGCCAGCTCACCCAGACAGGGGGGATTAATTTACGAGCAGTACTTC.